This is a list of T cell receptor beta chains from one sample in a study of CD8+CD57+ T cells in acquired aplastic anemia. TCRdb recomputed calls from the reads with MiXCR, one row per CDR3 protein. The repertoire holds about 160,000 distinct CDR3 sequences, with approximately 51% as singletons. Sequenced material: sorted CD4+, CD8+, or CD8+CD57+ T cells (not recorded which) from PBMCs. The receptors originated from a human donor with aplastic anemia. The CDR3 runs from the conserved cysteine through the conserved F or W. The order of the fields is J gene, D gene, clone size, V gene, CDR3 DNA, CDR3 protein. A D gene is named only where the DNA matches it firmly. Rows may omit the clone size; those that give it use once, few, many or a size class.

j_call: TRBJ1-6
d_call: TRBD1
clone_size: many
v_call: TRBV7-2
cdr3_nt: TGTGCCAGCAGCTCGACAGGGAATTCACCCCTCCACTTT
cdr3_aa: CASSSTGNSPLHF

j_call: TRBJ2-3
d_call: TRBD2
clone_size: .
v_call: TRBV2
cdr3_nt: TGTGCCAGCAGTGTACGACTAGCGGGGATCACAGATACGCAGTATTTT
cdr3_aa: CASSVRLAGITDTQYF

j_call: TRBJ1-3
d_call: .
clone_size: .
v_call: TRBV5-6
cdr3_nt: TGTGCCAGCAGCTTCCGACAGTTCTCTGGAAACACCATATATTTT
cdr3_aa: CASSFRQFSGNTIYF

j_call: TRBJ1-2
d_call: TRBD1
clone_size: .
v_call: TRBV24-1
cdr3_nt: TGTGCCACCAGTGACTGGGACAGGACATATGGCTACACCTTC
cdr3_aa: CATSDWDRTYGYTF

j_call: TRBJ1-1
d_call: .
clone_size: .
v_call: TRBV7-2
cdr3_nt: TGTGCCAGCAGCTTCCGACGATCCACTGAAGCTTTCTTT
cdr3_aa: CASSFRRSTEAFF

j_call: TRBJ2-3
d_call: TRBD1
clone_size: .
v_call: TRBV29-1
cdr3_nt: TGCAGCGGCGCTGGACAGGGGGCTGGCACAGATACGCAGTATTTT
cdr3_aa: CSGAGQGAGTDTQYF

j_call: TRBJ1-6
d_call: .
clone_size: .
v_call: TRBV4-1
cdr3_nt: TGCGCCAGCAGCCAAGATCAATTTAGCAATTCACCCCTCCACTTT
cdr3_aa: CASSQDQFSNSPLHF

j_call: TRBJ1-5
d_call: .
clone_size: many
v_call: TRBV7-8
cdr3_nt: TGTGCCAGCAGCCTAGAGGGAATAAGCAATCAGCCCCAGCATTTT
cdr3_aa: CASSLEGISNQPQHF

j_call: TRBJ2-7
d_call: TRBD2
clone_size: .
v_call: TRBV10-3
cdr3_nt: TGTGCCATCAGTGGGCTAGCGGGGGGAGAGCAGTACTTC
cdr3_aa: CAISGLAGGEQYF

j_call: TRBJ2-5
d_call: TRBD2
clone_size: few
v_call: TRBV10-3
cdr3_nt: TGTGCCATCAGTGGGCTAGCGGGGGGGCCTGAGACCCAGTACTTC
cdr3_aa: CAISGLAGGPETQYF

j_call: TRBJ1-2
d_call: .
clone_size: .
v_call: TRBV29-1
cdr3_nt: TGCAGCGTTGAAACTCAGTTTGGTGGCTACACCTTC
cdr3_aa: CSVETQFGGYTF

j_call: TRBJ1-1
d_call: .
clone_size: .
v_call: TRBV18
cdr3_nt: TGTGCCAGCTCAAAACCGGACAGTGGGAACACTGAAGCTTTCTTT
cdr3_aa: CASSKPDSGNTEAFF

j_call: TRBJ2-5
d_call: .
clone_size: many
v_call: TRBV20-1
cdr3_nt: TGCAGTGCTAGCGGGGGCGACGATCTTAGGGAGACCCAGTACTTC
cdr3_aa: CSASGGDDLRETQYF

j_call: TRBJ1-1
d_call: TRBD1
clone_size: few
v_call: TRBV5-6
cdr3_nt: TGTGCCAGCAGCCTCGGACTCCTTCAGGGGGCAAACACTGAAGCTTTCTTT
cdr3_aa: CASSLGLLQGANTEAFF

j_call: TRBJ2-5
d_call: TRBD1
clone_size: many
v_call: TRBV15
cdr3_nt: TGTGCCACCAGCGTCCAATCCGGGACAGCACAAGAGACCCAGTACTTC
cdr3_aa: CATSVQSGTAQETQYF

j_call: TRBJ1-6
d_call: .
clone_size: .
v_call: TRBV6-5
cdr3_nt: TGTGCCAGCAGTTACCATCGCCCCTACGAGGGGAAACCCCACTTT
cdr3_aa: CASSYHRPYEGKPHF

j_call: TRBJ2-5
d_call: .
clone_size: .
v_call: TRBV12-3/TRBV12-4
cdr3_nt: TGTGCCAGCAGGAACAACAGACAGTCCCAAGAGACCCAGTACTTC
cdr3_aa: CASRNNRQSQETQYF

j_call: TRBJ2-5
d_call: TRBD1
clone_size: .
v_call: TRBV24-1
cdr3_nt: TGTGCCACCAGTGACCCGACAGGGGGCTTCCAAGAGACCCAGTACTTC
cdr3_aa: CATSDPTGGFQETQYF

j_call: TRBJ2-5
d_call: TRBD2
clone_size: many
v_call: TRBV12-3/TRBV12-4
cdr3_nt: TGTGCCAGCAGTCGCATGGGCGGGGGGGCCGGGCAAGAGACCCAGTACTTC
cdr3_aa: CASSRMGGGAGQETQYF

j_call: TRBJ2-7
d_call: .
clone_size: few
v_call: TRBV19
cdr3_nt: TGTGCCAGTAGTATAGAGGGCTTCAATGTCTACGAGCAGTACTTC
cdr3_aa: CASSIEGFNVYEQYF

j_call: TRBJ2-2
d_call: .
clone_size: many
v_call: TRBV7-2
cdr3_nt: TGTGCCAGCAGCCCAAAAACGGGGACGAACACCGGGGAGCTGTTTTTT
cdr3_aa: CASSPKTGTNTGELFF

j_call: TRBJ2-1
d_call: TRBD2
clone_size: many
v_call: TRBV19
cdr3_nt: TGTGCCAGTTCGACTAGCGGGAGTGTCTATGAGCAGTTCTTC
cdr3_aa: CASSTSGSVYEQFF

j_call: TRBJ1-2
d_call: .
clone_size: .
v_call: TRBV7-9
cdr3_nt: TGTGCCACCTCGGGAGGGGGGGCCGAAAACTATGGCTACACCTTC
cdr3_aa: CATSGGGAENYGYTF

j_call: TRBJ2-1
d_call: .
clone_size: .
v_call: TRBV10-2
cdr3_nt: TGCGCCACCGGGCAGGGGGGGAGGTCGGGTGAGCAGTTCTTC
cdr3_aa: CATGQGGRSGEQFF

j_call: TRBJ1-6
d_call: .
clone_size: many
v_call: TRBV2
cdr3_nt: TGTGCCAGCAGTGAAGCTAGAACCGTCGGACCCCTCCACTTT
cdr3_aa: CASSEARTVGPLHF

j_call: TRBJ1-3
d_call: TRBD1
clone_size: few
v_call: TRBV9
cdr3_nt: TGTGCCAGCAGCGTAGGGACAGGGGGCAACTCTGGAAACACCATATATTTT
cdr3_aa: CASSVGTGGNSGNTIYF

j_call: TRBJ2-2
d_call: .
clone_size: many
v_call: TRBV29-1
cdr3_nt: TGCAGCGTTGAGAACCTCCGGGACACTACAGGTAGCACCGGGGAGCTGTTTTTT
cdr3_aa: CSVENLRDTTGSTGELFF

j_call: TRBJ2-5
d_call: TRBD1
clone_size: .
v_call: TRBV24-1
cdr3_nt: TGTGCCACCGGACAGGAGGCCCAAGAGACCCAGTACTTC
cdr3_aa: CATGQEAQETQYF

j_call: TRBJ1-1
d_call: .
clone_size: .
v_call: TRBV2
cdr3_nt: TGTGCCAGCAGCCTTGATACGGGGAACACTGAAGTTTTCTTT
cdr3_aa: CASSLDTGNTEVFF

j_call: TRBJ1-5
d_call: TRBD1
clone_size: many
v_call: TRBV2
cdr3_nt: TGTGCCAGCAGTTTACAGGGGATTAGCAATCAGCCCCAGCATTTT
cdr3_aa: CASSLQGISNQPQHF

j_call: TRBJ2-1
d_call: TRBD2
clone_size: many
v_call: TRBV24-1
cdr3_nt: TGTGCCACCCAAGGACTAGCGGGGTACAATGAGCAGTTCTTC
cdr3_aa: CATQGLAGYNEQFF

j_call: TRBJ1-5
d_call: .
clone_size: once
v_call: TRBV2
cdr3_nt: TGTGCCAGCAGTGAGTTTAGCAATCAGCCCCAGCATTTT
cdr3_aa: CASSEFSNQPQHF

j_call: TRBJ2-7
d_call: .
clone_size: .
v_call: TRBV2
cdr3_nt: TGTACCAGCAGTGGAAGCAACAGGGACTACGAGCAGTACTTC
cdr3_aa: CTSSGSNRDYEQYF

j_call: TRBJ2-5
d_call: .
clone_size: .
v_call: TRBV2
cdr3_nt: TGTGCCAGCAGTGAAGCAGGGGGGCCGGAGACCCAGTACTTC
cdr3_aa: CASSEAGGPETQYF

j_call: TRBJ2-3
d_call: TRBD2
clone_size: .
v_call: TRBV20-1
cdr3_nt: TGCAGTGCTAGATCCTCGGGACTAGCGGGGAGAGGGGGCACAGATACGCAGTATTTT
cdr3_aa: CSARSSGLAGRGGTDTQYF

j_call: TRBJ2-2
d_call: .
clone_size: many
v_call: TRBV7-3
cdr3_nt: TGTGCCAGCAGGCCCGGGACTTTCACCGGGGAGCTGTTTTTT
cdr3_aa: CASRPGTFTGELFF

j_call: TRBJ2-3
d_call: .
clone_size: .
v_call: TRBV11-2
cdr3_nt: TGTGCCAGCAGCTTAGAGATTAGGAGCACAGATACGCAGTATTTT
cdr3_aa: CASSLEIRSTDTQYF

j_call: TRBJ1-1
d_call: .
clone_size: .
v_call: TRBV29-1
cdr3_nt: TGCAGCGTTGATTCGCCGGGACTAGCGGAGGACACTGAAGCTTTCTTT
cdr3_aa: CSVDSPGLAEDTEAFF

j_call: TRBJ2-3
d_call: .
clone_size: many
v_call: TRBV6-2/TRBV6-3
cdr3_nt: TGTGCCAGCAGTTACGGACCAGGCACAGATACGCAGTATTTT
cdr3_aa: CASSYGPGTDTQYF

j_call: TRBJ2-7
d_call: TRBD1
clone_size: .
v_call: TRBV6-2/TRBV6-3
cdr3_nt: TGTGCCAGCAGACCCGGACAGGTACAAGAGCAGTACTTC
cdr3_aa: CASRPGQVQEQYF

j_call: TRBJ2-2
d_call: .
clone_size: .
v_call: TRBV20-1
cdr3_nt: TGCAGTGCTGCCGGCGGGCGGGGCATAAACACCGGGGAGCTGTTTTTT
cdr3_aa: CSAAGGRGINTGELFF

j_call: TRBJ1-1
d_call: .
clone_size: .
v_call: TRBV7-9
cdr3_nt: TGTGCCAGCAGCTTTCCCGAGGGCACTGAAGCTTTCTTT
cdr3_aa: CASSFPEGTEAFF

j_call: TRBJ2-7
d_call: .
clone_size: .
v_call: TRBV24-1
cdr3_nt: TGTGCCACCAGTGGGGGCCGGGACCCGAGACCCTACGAGCAGTACTTC
cdr3_aa: CATSGGRDPRPYEQYF

j_call: TRBJ2-1
d_call: .
clone_size: .
v_call: TRBV28
cdr3_nt: TGTGCCAGCAGTTTATCCGGTGAGCAGTTCTTC
cdr3_aa: CASSLSGEQFF

j_call: TRBJ2-7
d_call: .
clone_size: once
v_call: TRBV29-1
cdr3_nt: TGCAGCGTGGTTGATGGGGGGGACAGCTCCTACGAGCAGTACTTC
cdr3_aa: CSVVDGGDSSYEQYF

j_call: TRBJ2-7
d_call: .
clone_size: .
v_call: TRBV19
cdr3_nt: TGTGCCAGTAGCCCTCGGGTCGATGCTTACGAGCAGTACTTC
cdr3_aa: CASSPRVDAYEQYF

j_call: TRBJ2-1
d_call: .
clone_size: .
v_call: TRBV11-2
cdr3_nt: TGTGCCAGCAGCTTAGATCTGGGGGTATCCTACAATGAGCAGTTCTTC
cdr3_aa: CASSLDLGVSYNEQFF

j_call: TRBJ1-2
d_call: .
clone_size: many
v_call: TRBV5-1
cdr3_nt: TGCGCCAGCAGCTGGGGGAACAGGGAACCCTCGAATGGCTACACCTTC
cdr3_aa: CASSWGNREPSNGYTF

j_call: TRBJ1-2
d_call: .
clone_size: .
v_call: TRBV10-1
cdr3_nt: TGCGCCAGCATTGCCGGGACATGTGGCTACACCTTC
cdr3_aa: CASIAGTCGYTF

j_call: TRBJ2-7
d_call: TRBD2
clone_size: many
v_call: TRBV5-5
cdr3_nt: TGTGCCAGCAGCTTGGTCGTTAGCGGGGTCTACGAGCAGTACTTC
cdr3_aa: CASSLVVSGVYEQYF

j_call: TRBJ2-5
d_call: .
clone_size: medium-sized
v_call: TRBV6-2/TRBV6-3
cdr3_nt: TGTGCCAGCAGTTACGGAGAGACCCAGTACTTC
cdr3_aa: CASSYGETQYF

j_call: TRBJ1-5
d_call: .
clone_size: medium-sized
v_call: TRBV29-1
cdr3_nt: TGCAGCCCTCAAGTTGAGGGCAATCAGCCCCAGCATTTT
cdr3_aa: CSPQVEGNQPQHF

j_call: TRBJ2-4
d_call: .
clone_size: few
v_call: TRBV20-1
cdr3_nt: TGCAGTGCTATGGAACAGCTAGCCAAAAGCATTCAGTACTTC
cdr3_aa: CSAMEQLAKSIQYF

j_call: TRBJ2-3
d_call: TRBD1
clone_size: .
v_call: TRBV19
cdr3_nt: TGTGCCAGTAGTATGACAGGGAGCACAGATACGCAGTATTTT
cdr3_aa: CASSMTGSTDTQYF